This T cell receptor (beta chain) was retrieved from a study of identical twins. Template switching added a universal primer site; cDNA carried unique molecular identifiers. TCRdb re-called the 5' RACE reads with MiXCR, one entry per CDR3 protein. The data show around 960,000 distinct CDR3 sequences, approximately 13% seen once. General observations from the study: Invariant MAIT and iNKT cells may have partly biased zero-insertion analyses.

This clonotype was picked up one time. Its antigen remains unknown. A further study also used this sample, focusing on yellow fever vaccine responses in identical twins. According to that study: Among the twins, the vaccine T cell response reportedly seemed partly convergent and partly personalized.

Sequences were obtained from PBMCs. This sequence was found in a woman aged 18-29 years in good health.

CDR3 sequence (DNA): TGTGCCAGCTCACTGAGCGAGGGACCCTCTAATGAAAAACTGTTTTTT. Translating gives CASSLSEGPSNEKLFF. The chain carries TRBV18 and TRBJ1-4; D perhaps matches TRBD1 (5 bases). Germline CDR1 is KGHSH and CDR2 is LQKENI. V lost 4 bases and J lost 3, with 15 bases in between. The CDR3 is made up of 16 amino acids.